The next 31 T cell receptor beta chains were all read from a single sample in a study of response to subunit inactivated influenza vaccine. TCRdb reanalysed the RT-PCR reads using MiXCR and keeps one entry per CDR3 protein. The sample carries over 800,000 distinct CDR3 sequences, around 20% recorded once. The input for sequencing was PBMCs from blood, taken more than 4 days after vaccination. Every receptor here comes from a man in his fifties who received an inactivated influenza vaccine.

The chain employs TRBV10-3 and TRBJ2-7, with TRBD1 matching 7 bases. The V segment lost 6 bases and the J segment 7 bases; nucleotides outside the gene matches: 9. The CDR3 totals 13 residues. The germline gives CDR1 ENHRY, CDR2 SYGVKD. The CDR3 coding sequence is TGTGCCATCAGGCAGGGGGACCTTTGGGAGCAGTACTTC. Amino acid sequence: CAIRQGDLWEQYF.

The gene calls are TRBV28 and TRBJ1-1, with 7 bases that match TRBD1. The germline V gene has CDR1 MDHEN and CDR2 SYDVKM. The CDR3 extends over 14 amino acids. V lost 6 bases and J lost 4; bases outside the gene matches: 8. The CDR3 region has the DNA TGTGCCAGCAGATTGACAGGGTTGGTCACTGAAGCTTTCTTT. Translating gives CASRLTGLVTEAFF.

This clonotype was counted many times. The chain links TRBV21-1 to TRBJ2-3; TRBD2, as called in the table, went unchecked against the DNA. TRBV21-1 is a pseudogene segment. The CDR3 has 22 residues. CDR3 sequence: CASSQTSGVIFSSLRVTDTQYF. The DNA for the CDR3 is TGTGCCAGCTCCCAGACTAGCGGGGTGATTTTTTCTAGTTTACGGGTCACAGATACGCAGTATTTT.

The chain joins TRBV5-1 to TRBJ2-1; D gene uncertain. V was pared by 4 bases and J by 2 bases, with 13 bases between. CDR1 SGHRS and CDR2 YFSETQ come from the germline V gene. This CDR3 contains 15 residues. The CDR3 spells CASSRAFSTYNEQFF. DNA for the CDR3: TGCGCCAGCAGCAGAGCCTTTTCCACCTACAATGAGCAGTTCTTC. The full variable domain, in which reference TRBV5-1 and TRBJ2-1 provide the parts outside the CDR3, is KAGVTQTPRYLIKTRGQQVTLSCSPISGHRSVSWYQQTPGQGLQFLFEYFSETQRNKGNFPGRFSGRQFSNSRSEMNVSTLELGDSALYLCASSRAFSTYNEQFFGPGTRLTVL.

The chain joins TRBV4-1 to TRBJ1-3; D unclear. V lost 0 bases and J lost 3, with 12 bases in between. Germline CDR1 is MGHRA and CDR2 is YSYEKL. The CDR3 is 16 amino acids. CDR3 in DNA: TGCGCCAGCAGCCAAGATCGGAGTGAGGATGGAAACACCATATATTTT. Protein product: CASSQDRSEDGNTIYF.

The rearrangement uses TRBV7-9 and TRBJ2-7; 10 nucleotides line up with TRBD1. This CDR3 spans 15 amino acids. CDR1 is SEHNR, CDR2 FQNEAQ, per germline (reference sequence). Trimming cost V 3 bases and J 5 bases; bases outside gene matches: 7. As DNA, the CDR3 is TGTGCCAGCAGCTTTAGGGACAGGGGTTTCCACGAGCAGTACTTC. Amino acid sequence: CASSFRDRGFHEQYF.

This clonotype has at least ten counts. The V call is TRBV18, the J call TRBJ2-3; TRBD2 aligns across 13 bases. Per germline, CDR1 KGHSH and CDR2 LQKENI. V shed 0 bases, J shed 3 bases, and the junction held 0 bases outside the gene matches. The CDR3 runs 16 residues. The chain's CDR3 is CASSPPTSGRTDTQYF. In nucleotides, the CDR3 is TGTGCCAGCTCACCACCGACTAGCGGGAGGACAGATACGCAGTATTTT.

The rearrangement links TRBV20-1 to TRBJ1-2; 12 positions match TRBD1. Germline CDR1 is DFQATT and CDR2 is SNEGSKA (reference sequence). The CDR3 covers 13 residues. Trimming took 2 bases from V and 7 from J; bases not matched to a gene: 2. Here the CDR3 reads CSARPGQGAGYTF. CDR3 in DNA: TGCAGTGCTAGACCGGGACAGGGGGCTGGCTACACCTTC.

As regards this clonotype: At one boundary the junction diverges from the germline segment, which might be a read error. V and J are TRBV10-3 and TRBJ2-3; D may be TRBD1 or TRBD2 (5 bases each). There are 13 residues in the CDR3. The germline CDR1 and CDR2 sequences are ENHRY and SYGVKD. The CDR3 DNA follows: TGTGCCATCAGTGGAGGGGTCACAGATACGCAGTTTTTT. This translates into CAISGGVTDTQFF.

The V call is TRBV11-2, the J call TRBJ2-2, with unresolved D. V shed 5 bases and J shed 5 bases, with 9 bases lying between them. Germline-derived CDR1 and CDR2 are SGHAT and FQNNGV. This CDR3 has 13 residues. The CDR3 loop reads CASSPHETGELFF. CDR3 DNA: TGTGCCAGCAGCCCACACGAAACCGGGGAGCTGTTTTTT. Using reference TRBV11-2 and TRBJ2-2 for the parts outside the CDR3, the full variable domain is EAGVAQSPRYKIIEKRQSVAFWCNPISGHATLYWYQQILGQGPKLLIQFQNNGVVDDSQLPKDRFSAERLKGVDSTLKIQPAKLEDSAVYLCASSPHETGELFFGEGSRLTVL.

This clonotype was observed a handful of times. The gene calls are TRBV15 and TRBJ2-3, with 9 positions matching TRBD2. Germline assignment: CDR1 LNHNV and CDR2 YYDKDF (reference sequence). V was pared by 1 base and J by 1 base, with 0 bases of the junction left unmatched. The CDR3 is 15 residues long. The CDR3 nucleotides read TGTGCCACCAGCAGAGGACTAGCGGGCACAGATACGCAGTATTTT. Residues: CATSRGLAGTDTQYF.

The chain uses TRBV9 and TRBJ2-1; D is ambiguous. CDR1 is SGDLS, CDR2 YYNGEE, per germline. The CDR3 loop spans 17 amino acids. The V end was cut by 0 bases, the J end by 0 bases, with 13 bases between. The CDR3 reads CASSVATTLSSYNEQFF. The CDR3 DNA reads as TGTGCCAGCAGCGTAGCTACGACCCTGAGCTCCTACAATGAGCAGTTCTTC.

The chain joins TRBV20-1 to TRBJ2-3; 10 nucleotides match TRBD2. This CDR3 has 16 residues. Germline loops: CDR1 DFQATT, CDR2 SNEGSKA (reference sequence). V was pared by 3 bases and J by 4 bases, with 10 bases of the junction left unmatched. The CDR3, as DNA: TGCAGTGCTAGTCTAGCGGGAGCCCCCGGGGCAGATACGCAGTATTTT. Translated, it gives CSASLAGAPGADTQYF.

This clonotype was counted only a few times. This rearrangement joins TRBV5-1 to TRBJ1-6; possible D gene TRBD1, 5 bases. The germline V gene encodes CDR1 SGHRS and CDR2 YFSETQ. CDR3 length: 15 amino acids. V was trimmed by 0 bases and J by 5 bases, leaving 9 bases between them. The CDR3 reads CASSLEGLHNSPLHF. CDR3 coding DNA: TGCGCCAGCAGCTTGGAGGGGCTGCATAATTCACCCCTCCACTTT.

The chain has TRBV5-1 and TRBJ1-6, with 7 positions matching TRBD1. The CDR3 sequence is 14 residues long. CDR1 and CDR2 from the germline V gene are SGHRS and YFSETQ. Trimming took 4 bases from V and 9 from J; bases not matched to a gene: 7. CDR3 sequence reads: CASSGTGEASPLHF. The CDR3, as DNA: TGCGCCAGCAGCGGAACAGGGGAGGCTTCACCCCTCCACTTT. Full variable domain (remainder filled in from reference TRBV5-1 and TRBJ1-6): KAGVTQTPRYLIKTRGQQVTLSCSPISGHRSVSWYQQTPGQGLQFLFEYFSETQRNKGNFPGRFSGRQFSNSRSEMNVSTLELGDSALYLCASSGTGEASPLHFGNGTRLTVT.

This clonotype was picked up a small number of times. The genes are TRBV4-2 and TRBJ2-1; 8 bases are a match to TRBD2. J lost 2 bases, V lost 1 base, and 10 bases had no gene match. The CDR3 sequence is 18 residues long. Germline values: CDR1 LGHNA, CDR2 YNFKEQ. The CDR3 sequence: CASSQATREGGTYNEQFF. The CDR3 DNA reads as TGTGCCAGCAGCCAAGCGACCCGGGAGGGGGGGACCTACAATGAGCAGTTCTTC.

The chain has TRBV7-2 and TRBJ1-4; D call uncertain. The V gene's germline CDR1 is SGHTA and CDR2 FQGNSA. V lost 1 base to trimming and J lost 8 bases, with 8 bases between them. The CDR3 consists of 13 residues. The CDR3 sequence is CASSLGQSEKLFF. CDR3 sequence (DNA): TGTGCCAGCAGCTTAGGACAATCCGAAAAACTGTTTTTT.

The genes are TRBV29-1 and TRBJ2-1; 8 bases map to TRBD1. Germline-derived CDR1 and CDR2 are SQVTM and ANQGSEA. After removal of 8 bases from V and 16 bases from J, the junction contained 10 bases not matched to a gene. The CDR3 has 10 residues. CDR3 bases: TGCAGCTTTTACCGGGACAGGACCTTCTTC. Translation gives CSFYRDRTFF.

This chain joins TRBV6-5 and TRBJ2-6; a possible D gene is TRBD2 (6 bases). Germline CDR1 reads MNHEY; CDR2 reads SVGAGI. The V gene lost 1 base and the J gene lost 2 bases, with 12 bases spanning the gap. The CDR3 is made up of 17 amino acids. In DNA, the CDR3 is TGTGCCAGCAGTTACTTCGGCGGGGCAGCTGGGGCCAACGTCCTGACTTTC. Its protein product is CASSYFGGAAGANVLTF.

V and J are TRBV7-2 and TRBJ2-1; 7 nucleotides line up with TRBD2. Germline V lookup: CDR1 SGHTA, CDR2 FQGNSA. V lost 5 bases, J lost 4 bases, and 5 bases stayed unmatched. This CDR3 contains 14 residues. CDR3 in amino acids: CASSRAGLYNEQFF. CDR3 bases: TGTGCCAGCAGCAGAGCGGGGTTATACAATGAGCAGTTCTTC.

In this sample, this clonotype turned up a few times. V gene TRBV10-3 combines with J gene TRBJ2-7, with a possible D match to TRBD2 (6 bases). CDR1 and CDR2 from the germline V gene are ENHRY and SYGVKD. This CDR3 region has 15 residues. With 0 bases removed from V and 3 bases from J, the gap between germline ends came to 12 bases. CDR3 nucleotide sequence: TGTGCCATCAGTGAGTCGTTGGGGGGTCTCTACGAGCAGTACTTC. Its translation is CAISESLGGLYEQYF.

This clonotype showed up just a few times. V gene TRBV20-1 combines with J gene TRBJ2-1; unclear D gene. This CDR3 comprises 9 residues. Trimming cost V 4 bases and J 12 bases, with 7 bases left between them. CDR1 is DFQATT, CDR2 SNEGSKA, per germline (reference sequence). The CDR3 region has the DNA TGCAGTGCTACACCCGCGCAGTTCTTC. This codes for CSATPAQFF.

The V call is TRBV11-2, the J call TRBJ2-6, with 9 nucleotides matching TRBD2. The V segment lost 7 bases and the J segment 1 base; nucleotides outside the gene matches: 14. The CDR3 sequence is 19 residues long. Germline V gene sequence: CDR1 SGHAT, CDR2 FQNNGV. This CDR3 is CASNLNVAGGGSGANVLTF. CDR3 in DNA: TGTGCCAGCAACCTTAATGTTGCGGGAGGGGGTTCTGGGGCCAACGTCCTGACTTTC.

Only a few counts were recorded for this clonotype. CDR3 amino acids: CASSTTAVGEQYF. DNA for the CDR3: TGTGCCAGCAGTACTACAGCAGTCGGCGAGCAGTACTTC. V gene TRBV25-1 combines with J gene TRBJ2-7; D unclear. V gave up 5 bases and J gave up 6 bases, with 14 bases separating them. This CDR3 comprises 13 residues. The germline gives CDR1 MGHDK, CDR2 SYGVNS.

As regards this clonotype: A much larger clone differs by one base, so this may be a read error. The chain joins TRBV12-3 or TRBV12-4 to TRBJ2-2; D may match TRBD1 or TRBD2 (5 bases each). V lost 2 bases and J 5 bases, leaving 6 bases between the germline ends. CDR3 length: 13 amino acids. Written as DNA, the CDR3 is TGTGCCAGCAGTTTATGGGGGACCGGGGAGCTGTTTTTT. The encoded protein is CASSLWGTGELFF.

This clonotype was recorded a few times. The chain carries TRBV7-8 and TRBJ2-1, with 11 bases that match TRBD1. V lost 4 bases and J lost 9; bases outside the gene matches: 11. From germline, CDR1 is SGHVS and CDR2 FQNEAQ. The CDR3 extends over 16 amino acids. The CDR3: CASSSRTGGTGSEQFF. CDR3 nucleotide sequence: TGTGCCAGCAGCTCCCGGACAGGGGGCACGGGTAGTGAGCAGTTCTTC.

The CDR3 reads CASMRVANEQFF. In DNA form, the CDR3 reads TGTGCCAGCATGAGAGTTGCAAATGAGCAGTTCTTC. The chain joins TRBV6-1 to TRBJ2-1; no clear D gene. CDR3 length: 12 residues. V lost 7 bases and J lost 7, with 11 bases in between. Germline CDR1 and CDR2: MNHNS and SASEGT.

The chain combines TRBV29-1 with TRBJ2-4, with D perhaps TRBD1 or TRBD2 (5 bases each). In germline, CDR1 is SQVTM, CDR2 ANQGSEA. This CDR3 comprises 14 residues. Deletions cut 1 base from V and 1 base from J, with 8 bases between. CDR3 loop: CSVEVGPAKNIQYF. CDR3 DNA: TGCAGCGTTGAAGTGGGACCGGCCAAAAACATTCAGTACTTC.

The rearrangement uses TRBV20-1 and TRBJ2-1; D may correspond to TRBD1 or TRBD2 (5 bases each). Germline V gene sequence: CDR1 DFQATT, CDR2 SNEGSKA (reference sequence). The CDR3 is 12 amino acids. The V gene lost 3 bases and the J gene lost 8 bases, with 11 bases spanning the gap. Here the CDR3 reads CSASWGTHEQFF. CDR3 bases: TGCAGTGCTAGTTGGGGGACCCATGAGCAGTTCTTC.

V gene TRBV12-2 combines with J gene TRBJ1-5; the table's D call of TRBD1 was not tested on the DNA. TRBV12-2 is tagged as a pseudogene. CDR3 length equals 18 residues. CDR3 DNA sequence: TGTGCAAGTCGCTTAAATGAGACAGGGCGATGTAGCAATCAGCCCCAGCATTTT. Amino acid sequence: CASRLNETGRCSNQPQHF.

This clonotype occurred many times. The chain has TRBV7-2 and TRBJ1-5; D gene ambiguous. From germline, CDR1 is SGHTA and CDR2 FQGNSA. This CDR3 is 15 amino acids long. V lost 4 bases to trimming and J lost 3 bases, with 13 bases between them. In nucleotides, the CDR3 is TGTGCCAGCAGCTCACCACCGGGCCACAATCAGCCCCAGCATTTT. Translated, it gives CASSSPPGHNQPQHF.